A selection of T cell receptor beta chains follows, all from one sample in a study of T cells expressing NK-cell markers. TCRdb re-called the 5' RACE reads, yielding one record per CDR3 amino acid sequence without DNA. Its table lists hundreds of thousands of distinct CDR3 sequences. Sequencing was done on a sample of blood T cells: a sorted CD56 or NKG2C T cell subset, CD4+ or CD8+ T cells, or bulk PBMC T cells (not recorded which). These receptors came from a man aged 18-30 years in good health. The CDR3 runs from the conserved cysteine through the conserved F or W.

v_call: TRBV4-1
j_call: TRBJ2-2
cdr3_aa: CASSQMGQGYFGELFF

v_call: TRBV15
j_call: TRBJ2-3
cdr3_aa: CATSRDLAEKQYF

v_call: TRBV11-3
j_call: TRBJ2-1
cdr3_aa: CASSLVSSGPSYNEQFF

v_call: TRBV3-1
j_call: TRBJ1-4
cdr3_aa: CASSQEWAHVGGEKLFF

v_call: TRBV28
j_call: TRBJ2-4
cdr3_aa: CASSQTALAKNIQYF

v_call: TRBV7-2
j_call: TRBJ2-7
cdr3_aa: CASSLSDYYEQYF

v_call: TRBV20-1
j_call: TRBJ2-1
cdr3_aa: CSASRGRADNEQFF

v_call: TRBV4-3
j_call: TRBJ2-2
cdr3_aa: CASSQSRLASNTGELFF

v_call: TRBV6-5
j_call: TRBJ2-3
cdr3_aa: CASVRAIPSTDTQYF

v_call: TRBV11-2
j_call: TRBJ1-5
cdr3_aa: CASSQNPGPNQPQHF

v_call: TRBV13
j_call: TRBJ1-3
cdr3_aa: CASSLGLRGAGNTIYF

v_call: TRBV5-1
j_call: TRBJ2-3
cdr3_aa: CATRGDWGADTQYF

v_call: TRBV24-1
j_call: TRBJ2-5
cdr3_aa: CATSDLWQQETQYF

v_call: TRBV4-1
j_call: TRBJ2-3
cdr3_aa: CASSRAGSTQYF

v_call: TRBV7-9
j_call: TRBJ2-4
cdr3_aa: CASSLEGSANIQYF

v_call: TRBV29-1
j_call: TRBJ2-1
cdr3_aa: CSVLGYSRDRYNEQFF

v_call: TRBV20-1
j_call: TRBJ2-1
cdr3_aa: CSARGTTGLPNEQFF

v_call: TRBV29-1
j_call: TRBJ2-1
cdr3_aa: CSVAPGPGNHEQFF

v_call: TRBV7-8
j_call: TRBJ2-2
cdr3_aa: CASSLAEPNTGELFF

v_call: TRBV18
j_call: TRBJ2-3
cdr3_aa: CASSPLLAGSDTQYF

v_call: TRBV13
j_call: TRBJ2-1
cdr3_aa: CASSPQGKVGAGNEQFF

v_call: TRBV29-1
j_call: TRBJ2-2
cdr3_aa: CSVAAVMGTGELFF

v_call: TRBV7-9
j_call: TRBJ2-1
cdr3_aa: CASSLALRWERSKVQFF

v_call: TRBV29-1
j_call: TRBJ2-7
cdr3_aa: CSVEDPWAYEQYF

v_call: TRBV10-3
j_call: TRBJ1-5
cdr3_aa: CAISEGQGAGQPQHF

v_call: TRBV2
j_call: TRBJ2-1
cdr3_aa: CASSEGLAGLIGRDEQFF

v_call: TRBV4-3
j_call: TRBJ2-3
cdr3_aa: CASSPTYAELTDTQYF

v_call: TRBV4-3
j_call: TRBJ2-3
cdr3_aa: CASSQDERGRGTDTQYF

v_call: TRBV5-1
j_call: TRBJ1-1
cdr3_aa: CASSAGTANGAFF

v_call: TRBV5-1
j_call: TRBJ2-7
cdr3_aa: CASSPREGVNEQYF

v_call: TRBV7-6
j_call: TRBJ2-1
cdr3_aa: CASSSSVGEIRGNEQFF

v_call: TRBV7-8
j_call: TRBJ2-1
cdr3_aa: CASSSATSPYNEQFF

v_call: TRBV19
j_call: TRBJ2-1
cdr3_aa: CASSKGGDSYNEQFF

v_call: TRBV29-1
j_call: TRBJ2-6
cdr3_aa: CSVEVRGVSGANVLTF

v_call: TRBV5-5
j_call: TRBJ2-2
cdr3_aa: CASSLLSLLAGGTGELFF

v_call: TRBV29-1
j_call: TRBJ2-1
cdr3_aa: CSVDRLAGDEQFF

v_call: TRBV5-5
j_call: TRBJ2-7
cdr3_aa: CASSYNPGQGRVSEQYF

v_call: TRBV30
j_call: TRBJ2-1
cdr3_aa: CAWSVLAGSSSIQQFF

v_call: TRBV11-2
j_call: TRBJ2-4
cdr3_aa: CASSLALVLAKNIQYF

v_call: TRBV5-1
j_call: TRBJ2-7
cdr3_aa: CASSYSGRASEQYF

v_call: TRBV10-3
j_call: TRBJ2-2
cdr3_aa: CAISVRGLAENTGELFF

v_call: TRBV9
j_call: TRBJ2-1
cdr3_aa: CASSADGRLSYNEQFF

v_call: TRBV7-8
j_call: TRBJ2-5
cdr3_aa: CASSFGLAGGGETQYF

v_call: TRBV29-1
j_call: TRBJ2-1
cdr3_aa: CSAPLGGGVQGEQFF

v_call: TRBV19
j_call: TRBJ1-5
cdr3_aa: CASKTGQYSNQPQHF

v_call: TRBV15
j_call: TRBJ1-2
cdr3_aa: CATSRDRGDYGYTF

v_call: TRBV12-3/TRBV12-4
j_call: TRBJ2-1
cdr3_aa: CASSLRGQSGRPGGKDYNEQFF

v_call: TRBV24-1
j_call: TRBJ1-5
cdr3_aa: CATSDRTGGSNQPQHF

v_call: TRBV7-3
j_call: TRBJ2-2
cdr3_aa: CASSLSTGTKTGELFF

v_call: TRBV6-2/TRBV6-3
j_call: TRBJ1-4
cdr3_aa: CASSYSSDRLNEKLFF

v_call: TRBV20-1
j_call: TRBJ2-2
cdr3_aa: CSARTPGQAGELFF

v_call: TRBV5-1
j_call: TRBJ2-4
cdr3_aa: CASKAGENIQYF

v_call: TRBV6-5
j_call: TRBJ1-5
cdr3_aa: CASSPSGWSNQPQHF

v_call: TRBV11-2
j_call: TRBJ2-1
cdr3_aa: CASSLGPAGGYNEQFF

v_call: TRBV2
j_call: TRBJ2-1
cdr3_aa: CASTGLAGNEQFF